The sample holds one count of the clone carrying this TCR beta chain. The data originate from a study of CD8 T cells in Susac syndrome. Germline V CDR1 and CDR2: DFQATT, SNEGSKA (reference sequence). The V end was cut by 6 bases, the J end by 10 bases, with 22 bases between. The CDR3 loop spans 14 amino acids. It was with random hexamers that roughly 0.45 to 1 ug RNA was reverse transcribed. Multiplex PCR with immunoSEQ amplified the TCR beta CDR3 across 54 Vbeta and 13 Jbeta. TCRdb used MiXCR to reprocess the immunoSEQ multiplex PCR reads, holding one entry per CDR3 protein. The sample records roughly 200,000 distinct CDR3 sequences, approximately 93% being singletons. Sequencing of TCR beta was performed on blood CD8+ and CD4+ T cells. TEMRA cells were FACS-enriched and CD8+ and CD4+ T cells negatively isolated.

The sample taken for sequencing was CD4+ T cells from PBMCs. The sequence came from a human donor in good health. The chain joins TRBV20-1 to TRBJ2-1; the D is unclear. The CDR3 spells CSALSPDLMSEQFF. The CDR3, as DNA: TGCAGTGCCCTCTCCCCCGACCTAATGTCGGAGCAGTTCTTC.